This T cell receptor beta chain was recovered during a study of cytomegalovirus exposure and HLA in healthy donors. In regard to this clone: Its target is not known.

General study findings and limits: Within the 120 or so validation repertoires, first-cohort TCR clusters tended to co-occur, according to a later analysis. The classifier, whose performance was assessed in both the original and validation cohorts, reportedly diagnosed cytomegalovirus status with high specificity and sensitivity. Most TCR sequences showed up rarely, but some public TCRs showed up in many donors.

The approximately 120-subject validation cohort, separate from the approximately 670-subject first cohort, included the donors. Germline lookup yields CDR1 MGHDK and CDR2 SYGVNS. This CDR3 has 15 residues. Trimming removed 6 bases from V and 4 bases from J, with 18 bases in between. Here immunoSEQ multiplex PCR was the method, and the copy in TCRdb shows in-frame clones only, minus some. This sample has around 300,000 clones; about nine tenths occur once, and the top ten carry 1.2%. This receptor was taken from a woman younger than 45 in good health and CMV-seropositive. The sample taken for sequencing was PBMCs. V is TRBV25-1 and J is TRBJ1-2; D gene ambiguous. The chain's CDR3 is CASSAAYWTGYGYTF. In DNA, the CDR3 is TGTGCCAGCAGCGCCGCATATTGGACGGGCTATGGCTACACCTTC.